This T cell receptor (beta chain) was retrieved from a study of blood T cell repertoires in COVID-19. Study in general: Specimens from acute and convalescent COVID-19 originated in the United States, Italy and Spain.

The CDR3 has 12 amino acids. Germline V gene sequence: CDR1 SGHKS, CDR2 YYEKEE (reference sequence). V was cut by 2 bases and J by 13 bases, with 13 bases left in between. Original data processing: Reference gene primer amplification gave estimated nucleated cell counts. Only in-frame clones appear in the TCRdb table, and some are missing; sequencing was by immunoSEQ multiplex PCR. That table furnishes V, J and clone size, whereas the DNA furnished D and trimming. This table holds a few hundred thousand clones, around 86% found once. Individuals aged roughly 18 to 95 years were recruited from 20 to 25 US areas. Clinical histories supplied by participants themselves formed the basis of cohort assignment.

V is TRBV5-5 and J is TRBJ2-1, with D unresolved. The specimen sequenced was PBMCs or T cells enriched from blood (not recorded which). The TCR was taken from a woman between 40 and 55 years old with acute COVID-19. CDR3 sequence: CASSLQRLEQFF. The DNA of the CDR3 is TGTGCCAGCAGCTTACAGAGATTGGAACAGTTCTTC.